The clone carrying this T cell receptor beta chain came up once. Its antigen is not known. Samples held about 0.95-10 million cryopreserved PBMC, and DNA extraction followed. Researchers ran immunoSEQ v3.0 at survey level. The assay was immunoSEQ multiplex PCR, and TCRdb's table has in-frame clones only and misses some. The table shows 20,000 to 30,000 clones, with roughly four fifths occurring only once. Per the germline V gene, CDR1 is SNHLY and CDR2 is FYNNEI. The V gene end was trimmed by 8 bases and the J gene end by 1 base; junction bases not matched to a gene: 1. The CDR3 contains 12 residues. The record originates from a study of long-term antiretroviral therapy in people with HIV. General study results and limits: Investigators report no available data on ART adherence, viral resistance or therapy changes.

The receptor was isolated from a man aged 25-45 years with HIV. This sequence joins TRBV2 and TRBJ1-1, with TRBD1 matching 7 bases. Source: unsorted PBMCs, taken 4.4 years after starting antiretroviral therapy. CDR3 in amino acids: CASGQENTEAFF. The CDR3 bases are TGTGCCAGCGGACAGGAGAACACTGAAGCTTTCTTT.